This T cell receptor (beta chain) was sequenced for a study of T cells in Graves' hyperthyroidism and ophthalmopathy. Study at large: Once the initial diagnosis was made, peripheral blood was obtained before any treatment.

A patient was excluded if there was uncontrolled infection, other autoimmune disease, pregnancy or lactation. TCR beta CDR3 region amplification was performed from RNA transcripts. HTBI primers were used for first-round RT-PCR of the TCR CDR3. TCRdb called the multiplex PCR reads again in MiXCR, with one record for every CDR3 protein. The sample holds nearly 750,000 distinct CDR3 sequences; roughly a third are singletons and the top ten take about a third. Study-wide results and caveats: Ophthalmopathy could be told apart from stable hyperthyroidism with a 13 V-J model. Most thyroid clonotypes that were expanded above 0.001 also turned up in blood.

V lost 5 bases and J lost 5; bases outside the gene matches: 6. The CDR3 spans 13 residues. Germline values: CDR1 GTSNPN, CDR2 SVGIG (reference sequence). Concerning this clonotype itself: What it recognizes is unknown.

Sequencing was performed on blood. The receptor was derived from a middle-aged woman with Graves' hyperthyroidism. The V and J genes are TRBV30 and TRBJ1-1; 9 bases map to TRBD1. DNA for the CDR3: TGTGCCTGGTACAGGGGGCTGGAAACTGAAGCTTTCTTT. Its translation: CAWYRGLETEAFF.